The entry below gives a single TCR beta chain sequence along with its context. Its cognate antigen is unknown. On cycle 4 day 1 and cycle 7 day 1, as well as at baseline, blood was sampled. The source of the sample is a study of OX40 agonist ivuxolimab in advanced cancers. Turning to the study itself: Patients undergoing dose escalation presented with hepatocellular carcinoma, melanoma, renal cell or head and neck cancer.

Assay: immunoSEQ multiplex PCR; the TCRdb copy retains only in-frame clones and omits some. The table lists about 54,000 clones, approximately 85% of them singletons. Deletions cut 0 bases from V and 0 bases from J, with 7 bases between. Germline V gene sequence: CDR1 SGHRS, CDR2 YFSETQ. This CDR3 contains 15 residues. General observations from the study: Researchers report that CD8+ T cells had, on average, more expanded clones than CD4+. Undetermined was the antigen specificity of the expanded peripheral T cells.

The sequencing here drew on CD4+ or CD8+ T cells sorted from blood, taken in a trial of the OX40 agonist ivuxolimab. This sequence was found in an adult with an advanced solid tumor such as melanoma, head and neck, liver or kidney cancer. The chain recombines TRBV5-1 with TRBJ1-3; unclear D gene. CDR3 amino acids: CASSLGTPSGNTIYF. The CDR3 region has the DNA TGCGCCAGCAGCTTGGGGACCCCCTCTGGAAACACCATATATTTT.